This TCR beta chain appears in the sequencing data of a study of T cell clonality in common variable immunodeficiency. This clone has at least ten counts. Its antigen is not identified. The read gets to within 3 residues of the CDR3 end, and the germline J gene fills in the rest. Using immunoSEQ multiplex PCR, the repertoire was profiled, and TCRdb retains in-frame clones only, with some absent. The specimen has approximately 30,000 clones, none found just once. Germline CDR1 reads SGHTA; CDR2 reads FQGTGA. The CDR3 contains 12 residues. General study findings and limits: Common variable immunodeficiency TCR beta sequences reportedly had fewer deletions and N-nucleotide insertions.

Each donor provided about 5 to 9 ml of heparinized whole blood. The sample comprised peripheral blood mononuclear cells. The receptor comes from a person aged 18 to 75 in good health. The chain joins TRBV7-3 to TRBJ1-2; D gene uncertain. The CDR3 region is CASSLGGIGYTF. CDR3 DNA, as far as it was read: TGTGCCAGCAGCTTAGGCGGGATCGGC.